A selection of T cell receptor beta chains follows, all from one sample in a study of yellow fever vaccine responses in identical twins. One entry per CDR3 protein, called by TCRdb with MiXCR from the RT-PCR reads. Here the sample spans some 5,400 distinct CDR3 sequences, roughly 90% being singletons. The starting material was T cells from blood (PBMCs), unsorted or a sorted subset (not recorded which), obtained before or after yellow fever vaccination (not recorded which). The receptors were gathered from a woman aged 18-29 years who received the yellow fever vaccine. Both conserved end residues are trimmed from each CDR3. Each record gives: V gene, D gene, CDR3 protein. A D gene is named only where the DNA matches it firmly.

v_call: TRBV11-1
d_call: .
cdr3_aa: ASSSQGLDIQY

v_call: TRBV12-3/TRBV12-4
d_call: .
cdr3_aa: ASSTPDVVGYT

v_call: TRBV20-1
d_call: .
cdr3_aa: SARSTVGTHSNQPQH

v_call: TRBV10-3
d_call: .
cdr3_aa: AISDPKGNEAF

v_call: TRBV6-5
d_call: .
cdr3_aa: ASSYSIGLVPSYEQY

v_call: TRBV9
d_call: .
cdr3_aa: ASSREDYGYT

v_call: TRBV6-1
d_call: TRBD1
cdr3_aa: ASSVIPGQGGEKLF

v_call: TRBV6-2/TRBV6-3
d_call: TRBD2
cdr3_aa: ASSATSGGPDTQY

v_call: TRBV10-3
d_call: .
cdr3_aa: AIRDIQEETQY

v_call: TRBV7-3
d_call: .
cdr3_aa: ASSFTDTQY

v_call: TRBV24-1
d_call: TRBD1
cdr3_aa: ATSDPRDSSYEQY

v_call: TRBV29-1
d_call: .
cdr3_aa: SVGGLGGSYNEQF

v_call: TRBV4-2
d_call: .
cdr3_aa: ASSHSGDSYEQY

v_call: TRBV7-6
d_call: .
cdr3_aa: ASSPRGNQETQY

v_call: TRBV20-1
d_call: .
cdr3_aa: SASPVGGQAYEQY

v_call: TRBV28
d_call: TRBD1
cdr3_aa: ATTRGQGVGRENIQY

v_call: TRBV12-3/TRBV12-4
d_call: TRBD2
cdr3_aa: ASSPGGEAYNEQF

v_call: TRBV6-1
d_call: TRBD2
cdr3_aa: ASSTTSGGNDEQF

v_call: TRBV4-3
d_call: .
cdr3_aa: ASSQDGSGANVLT

v_call: TRBV24-1
d_call: TRBD1
cdr3_aa: ATSDSGQRETQY

v_call: TRBV7-6
d_call: .
cdr3_aa: ASSLVNRARSYNEQF

v_call: TRBV6-9
d_call: .
cdr3_aa: ASSYAPGFLTGELF

v_call: TRBV24-1
d_call: TRBD1
cdr3_aa: ATSERTGAYGYT

v_call: TRBV23-1
d_call: .
cdr3_aa: ASNRSDPTTSTDTQY

v_call: TRBV29-1
d_call: TRBD2
cdr3_aa: SVVGGEGNIQY

v_call: TRBV18
d_call: TRBD1
cdr3_aa: ASSLGQGLNEQF

v_call: TRBV4-1
d_call: .
cdr3_aa: ASSYPGENTEAF

v_call: TRBV30
d_call: .
cdr3_aa: AWSAGQGREQETQY